Sequencing of this T cell receptor beta chain was carried out in a study of T-cell reconstitution after alpha-beta-depleted transplantation in children. Findings and limits, study-wide: The main origin of T-cell counts and diversity one year after transplant was newly produced T cells. Surviving recipient T cells and thymic progenitors produced the high day-60 TCRbeta diversity seen in some patients. Reportedly, alpha-beta T cells present about two months post-transplant originated from several hundred expanded clones of graft origin.

Library preparation (for TCRbeta) was performed with unique molecular identifiers. Via MiXCR, TCRdb re-called the PCR reads, giving one row per CDR3 protein. The table shows about 260,000 distinct CDR3 sequences, with roughly 8.2% occurring only once. Unmatched junction bases numbered 4, after V lost 3 bases and J lost 2 bases. Looked up from germline, CDR1 is DFQATT and CDR2 is SNEGSKA (reference sequence). This CDR3 region has 15 residues. This clonotype showed up many times. Its antigen is not identified. Here the sequenced sample was PBMCs, mostly from graft donor cells, taken 180 days after TCRalphabeta/CD19-depleted stem cell transplant. The J gene is TRBJ2-5, the V gene TRBV20-1; 12 positions agree with TRBD2. This TCR came from a male patient under 18 who had a stem cell transplant for acute lymphoblastic leukemia, so the T cells may come from the graft donor. This chain's CDR3 is CSARLAGGYQETQYF. CDR3 nucleotides: TGCAGTGCTAGGCTAGCGGGGGGGTATCAAGAGACCCAGTACTTC.